This T cell receptor (beta chain) was retrieved from a study of T cell repertoires and Cas9 in healthy adults. Overall study context: Characterization of SpCas9-reactive CD4 and CD8 T cells covered multi-effector potency, cytotoxicity and lineage. Findings of the study overall: SpCas9-reactive regulatory T cells reportedly mitigated SpCas9-reactive effector T cells in vitro.

Germline assignment: CDR1 SGHRS and CDR2 YFSETQ. Unmatched junction bases numbered 5, after V lost 4 bases and J lost 4 bases. There are 15 residues in the CDR3. Profiled with immunoSEQ multiplex PCR; TCRdb holds only in-frame clones, not every one. Of about 15,000 clones in the sample, 75% to 90% were seen once. Concerning this clone: The antigen remains unidentified.

The clonotype was recovered from a human donor in good health. Sample: Tregs (CD4+, CD25+, CD127-, CD137-, CD154-) from PBMCs; culture status not recorded. V gene TRBV5-1 combines with J gene TRBJ2-1; 10 bases map to TRBD1. CDR3 residues: CASSDDRGLYNEQFF. DNA of the CDR3: TGCGCCAGCAGCGATGACAGGGGGCTTTACAATGAGCAGTTCTTC.